This T cell receptor (beta chain) is from a study of beta chain features in type 1 diabetes. Purity (above 95%) was reached by all sorted populations. V shed 5 bases and J 5 bases; nucleotides not matched to a gene: 6. The CDR3 is 14 residues long. The V gene's germline CDR1 is MDHEN and CDR2 SYDVKM. Overall study results and limits: For patients, the naive, central memory and Treg TCRB repertoires appeared more alike than for healthy donors. Reads derived from cDNA could over-represent cells showing high TCR expression.

Of the isolated RNA, all was reverse transcribed, and so the sequenced material was expressed TCRB transcripts. The assay was immunoSEQ multiplex PCR, and TCRdb's table has in-frame clones only and misses some. The sample has about 140,000 clones, about 10% seen once. This clone has only a few counts. The antigen remains undetermined. What was sequenced was naive CD4+ T cells from blood. This sequence originates from a man aged 18-30 years in good health. The genes are TRBV28 and TRBJ1-5; 7 nucleotides line up with TRBD1. CDR3 sequence: CASSQGGHDQPQHF. CDR3 bases: TGTGCCAGCAGTCAGGGGGGACACGATCAGCCCCAGCATTTT. Combining the CDR3 with reference TRBV28 and TRBJ1-5 gives the whole variable domain DVKVTQSSRYLVKRTGEKVFLECVQDMDHENMFWYRQDPGLGLRLIYFSYDVKMKEKGDIPEGYSVSREKKERFSLILESASTNQTSMYLCASSQGGHDQPQHFGDGTRLSIL.